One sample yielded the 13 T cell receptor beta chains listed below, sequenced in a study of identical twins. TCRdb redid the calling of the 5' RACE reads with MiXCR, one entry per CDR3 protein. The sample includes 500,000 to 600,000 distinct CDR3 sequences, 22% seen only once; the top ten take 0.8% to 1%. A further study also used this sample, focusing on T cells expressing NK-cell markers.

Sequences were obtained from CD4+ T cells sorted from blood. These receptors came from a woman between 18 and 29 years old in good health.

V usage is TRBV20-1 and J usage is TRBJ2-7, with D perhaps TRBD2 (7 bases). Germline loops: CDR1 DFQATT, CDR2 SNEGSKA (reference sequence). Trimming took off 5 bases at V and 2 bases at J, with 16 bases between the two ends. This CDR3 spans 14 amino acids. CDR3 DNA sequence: TGCAGTGCTCGGAGCGGGACACCACCCTACGAGCAGTACTTC. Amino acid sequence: CSARSGTPPYEQYF.

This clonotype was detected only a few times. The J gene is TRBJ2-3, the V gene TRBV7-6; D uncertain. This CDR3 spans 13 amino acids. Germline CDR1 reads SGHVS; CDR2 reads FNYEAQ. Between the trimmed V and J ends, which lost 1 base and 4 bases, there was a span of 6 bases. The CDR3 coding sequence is TGTGCCAGCAGCTTAGAGGTAGCAGATACGCAGTATTTT. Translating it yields CASSLEVADTQYF.

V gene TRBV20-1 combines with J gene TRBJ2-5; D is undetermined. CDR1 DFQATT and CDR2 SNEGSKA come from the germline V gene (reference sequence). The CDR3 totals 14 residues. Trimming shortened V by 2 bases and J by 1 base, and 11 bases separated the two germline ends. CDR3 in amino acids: CSARPFLGQETQYF. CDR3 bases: TGCAGTGCTAGACCCTTTCTGGGCCAAGAGACCCAGTACTTC.

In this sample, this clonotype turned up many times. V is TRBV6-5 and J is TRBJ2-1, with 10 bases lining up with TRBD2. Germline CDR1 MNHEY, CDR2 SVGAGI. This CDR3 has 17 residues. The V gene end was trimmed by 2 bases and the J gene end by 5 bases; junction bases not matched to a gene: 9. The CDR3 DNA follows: TGTGCCAGCAGTTACACCCCCGGACTAGCGGACCACAATGAGCAGTTCTTC. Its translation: CASSYTPGLADHNEQFF.

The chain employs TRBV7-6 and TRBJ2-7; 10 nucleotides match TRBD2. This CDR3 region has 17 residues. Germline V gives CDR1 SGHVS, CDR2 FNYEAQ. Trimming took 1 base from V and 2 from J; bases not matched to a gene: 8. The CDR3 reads CASSLGLAGYQPYEQYF. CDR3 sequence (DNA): TGTGCCAGCAGCTTAGGACTAGCGGGTTACCAACCCTACGAGCAGTACTTC.

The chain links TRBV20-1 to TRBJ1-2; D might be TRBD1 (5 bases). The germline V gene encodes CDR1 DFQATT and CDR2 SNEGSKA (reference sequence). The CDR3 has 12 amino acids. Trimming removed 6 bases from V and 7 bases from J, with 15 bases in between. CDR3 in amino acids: CSARTRRGGYTF. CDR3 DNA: TGCAGTGCCCGAACGCGGAGGGGTGGCTACACCTTC.

CDR3 residues: CSAAGQGYGSPLHF. DNA of the CDR3: TGCAGTGCTGCTGGACAGGGTTATGGTTCACCCCTCCACTTT. This chain links TRBV20-1 with TRBJ1-6; 8 bases line up with TRBD1. This CDR3 region has 14 residues. In germline, CDR1 is DFQATT, CDR2 SNEGSKA (reference sequence). V shed 5 bases, J shed 9 bases, and the junction held 9 bases outside the gene matches.

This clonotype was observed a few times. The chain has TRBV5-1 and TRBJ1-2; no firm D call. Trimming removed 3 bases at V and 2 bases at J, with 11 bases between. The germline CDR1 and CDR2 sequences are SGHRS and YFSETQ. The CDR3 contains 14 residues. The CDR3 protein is CASSSGPRNYGYTF. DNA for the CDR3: TGCGCCAGCAGCTCGGGCCCGAGGAACTATGGCTACACCTTC.

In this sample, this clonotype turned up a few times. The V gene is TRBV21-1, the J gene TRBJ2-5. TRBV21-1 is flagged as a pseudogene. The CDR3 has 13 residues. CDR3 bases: TGTGCCAGCAGCAATCACAAGTCGCAGACCCAGTACTTC. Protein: CASSNHKSQTQYF.

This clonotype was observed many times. DNA for the CDR3: TGCAGTGTGGCCCGATCATACGAGCAGTACTTC. It encodes CSVARSYEQYF. The rearrangement joins TRBV29-1 to TRBJ2-7, with D hard to call. Per germline, CDR1 SQVTM and CDR2 ANQGSEA. The CDR3 has 11 residues.

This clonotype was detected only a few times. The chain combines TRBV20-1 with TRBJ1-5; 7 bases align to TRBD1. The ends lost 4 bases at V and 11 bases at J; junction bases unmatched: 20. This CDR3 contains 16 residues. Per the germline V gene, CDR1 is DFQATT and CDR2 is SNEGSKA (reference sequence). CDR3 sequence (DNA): TGCAGTGCTACCACAGGGGCCTATCTCTCGGGCAGGACCCAGCATTTT. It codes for CSATTGAYLSGRTQHF.

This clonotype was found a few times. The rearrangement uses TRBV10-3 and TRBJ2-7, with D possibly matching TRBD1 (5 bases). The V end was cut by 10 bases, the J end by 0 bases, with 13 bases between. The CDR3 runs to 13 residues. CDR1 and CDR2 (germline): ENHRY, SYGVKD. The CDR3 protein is CARVTVSSYEQYF. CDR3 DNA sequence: TGTGCCAGAGTGACAGTTAGCTCCTACGAGCAGTACTTC.

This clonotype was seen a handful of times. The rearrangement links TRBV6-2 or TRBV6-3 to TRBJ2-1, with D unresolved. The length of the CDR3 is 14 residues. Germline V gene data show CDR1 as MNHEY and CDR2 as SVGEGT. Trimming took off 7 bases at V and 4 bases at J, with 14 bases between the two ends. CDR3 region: CASMSWAQYNEQFF. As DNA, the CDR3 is TGTGCCAGCATGAGCTGGGCCCAATACAATGAGCAGTTCTTC.